The clone carrying this T cell receptor beta chain was observed many times. Its antigen is still unknown. RNA transcripts were the template, and TCR beta CDR3 regions were amplified from them. RT-PCR was first run with HTBI primers, then multiplex PCR in a second round. TCRdb called the multiplex PCR reads again in MiXCR, with one record for every CDR3 protein. The sample includes 350,000 to 450,000 distinct CDR3 sequences, around 16% seen only once; the top ten take around 1.5%. Exclusion criteria comprised other autoimmune diseases, uncontrolled infections, pregnancy or lactation in patients. Germline V gives CDR1 MNHEY, CDR2 SVGAGI. The CDR3 is 14 amino acids. Trimming took off 2 bases at V and 8 bases at J, with 13 bases between the two ends. The data are from a study of Graves' ophthalmopathy and Graves' hyperthyroidism. Study as a whole: Peripheral blood was gathered at first diagnosis, ahead of any treatment whatsoever.

Findings and limits, study-wide: Both an approximately 68% sensitivity and an approximately 75% specificity characterized the model's predictions of ophthalmopathy progression.

The receptor's source is a woman aged 18-30 years with Graves' ophthalmopathy. Source material: peripheral blood. The V call is TRBV6-5, the J call TRBJ1-3; perhaps TRBD1 as D (5 bases). The CDR3 DNA is TGTGCCAGCAGTTACACCGGGACCCCCCACACCATATATTTT. Encoded protein: CASSYTGTPHTIYF.